Listed below are T cell receptor beta chains from one sample, sequenced in a study of monozygotic twins with cystic fibrosis. Assay: immunoSEQ multiplex PCR; the TCRdb copy retains only in-frame clones and omits some. Of 7,400 or so clones listed, 85% to 95% were seen once; the top ten hold approximately 0.54%. The sample taken for sequencing was blood. The receptors were sampled from a boy between 2 and 15 years old with cystic fibrosis. The conserved cysteine and the conserved F or W are not part of the CDR3 here. A D gene is named only where the DNA matches it firmly.

TRBV18,TRBD1,ASSPGTGNQPQH
TRBV2,NA,ATAGRWDQPQH
TRBV19,NA,ASSSQGQNTEAF
TRBV6-5,NA,ASSLGGGTGNTIY
TRBV2,NA,ASSDWGSATNEKLF
TRBV25-1,TRBD1,ASTNTGGSGNTIY
TRBV19,TRBD1,ASSIRTQGVGYGYT
TRBV27,TRBD2,ATRLAGGRETQY
TRBV2,NA,ASSEGIYSNQPQH
TRBV6-1,TRBD2,ASSILAGGPDTQY
TRBV7-8,TRBD1,ASSCNRDRVFNTQY
TRBV5-6,NA,ASSPQGSGANVLT
TRBV4-1,TRBD2,ASSQEPTSGGNQY
TRBV10-1,TRBD2,ASSERASGSGELF
TRBV2,NA,ASRPGANVLT
TRBV6-6,NA,ASSYGRDTEAF
TRBV29-1,TRBD1,SVVTGSGEQF